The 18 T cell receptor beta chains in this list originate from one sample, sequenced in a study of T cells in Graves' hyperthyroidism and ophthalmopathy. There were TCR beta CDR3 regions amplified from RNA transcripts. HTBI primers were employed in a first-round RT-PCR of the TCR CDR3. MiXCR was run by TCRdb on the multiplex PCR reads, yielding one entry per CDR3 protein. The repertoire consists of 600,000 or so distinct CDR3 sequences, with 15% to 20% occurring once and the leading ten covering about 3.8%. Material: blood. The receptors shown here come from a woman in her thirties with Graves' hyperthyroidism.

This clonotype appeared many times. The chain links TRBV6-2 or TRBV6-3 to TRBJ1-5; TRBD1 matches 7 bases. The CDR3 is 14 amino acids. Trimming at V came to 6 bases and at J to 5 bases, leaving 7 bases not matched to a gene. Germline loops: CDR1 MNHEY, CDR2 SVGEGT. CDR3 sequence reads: CASSDREVYQPQHF. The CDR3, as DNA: TGTGCCAGCAGCGACAGGGAGGTTTATCAGCCCCAGCATTTT.

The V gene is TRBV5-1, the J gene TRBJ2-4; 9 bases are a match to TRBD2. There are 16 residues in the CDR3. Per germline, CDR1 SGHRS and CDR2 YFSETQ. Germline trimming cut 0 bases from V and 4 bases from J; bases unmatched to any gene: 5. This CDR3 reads CASSLGTLAGKNIQYF. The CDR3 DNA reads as TGCGCCAGCAGCTTGGGGACGCTAGCGGGGAAAAACATTCAGTACTTC.

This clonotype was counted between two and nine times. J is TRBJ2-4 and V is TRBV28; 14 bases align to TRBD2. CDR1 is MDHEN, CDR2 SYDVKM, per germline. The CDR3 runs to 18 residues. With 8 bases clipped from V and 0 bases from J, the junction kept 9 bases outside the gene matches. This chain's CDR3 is CASGWTSGRIGAKNIQYF. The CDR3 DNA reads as TGTGCCAGCGGTTGGACTAGCGGGAGGATAGGAGCCAAAAACATTCAGTACTTC.

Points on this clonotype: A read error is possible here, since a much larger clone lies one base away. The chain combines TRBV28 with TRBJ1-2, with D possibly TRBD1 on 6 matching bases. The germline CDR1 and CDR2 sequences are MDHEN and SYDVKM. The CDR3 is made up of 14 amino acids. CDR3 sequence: CAGSTNGQNYGYTF. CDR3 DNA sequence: TGTGCCGGCAGTACAAATGGACAGAACTATGGCTACACCTTC.

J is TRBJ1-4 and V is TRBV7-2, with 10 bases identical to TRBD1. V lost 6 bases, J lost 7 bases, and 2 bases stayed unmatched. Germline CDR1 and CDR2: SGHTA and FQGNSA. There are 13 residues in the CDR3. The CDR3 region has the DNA TGTGCCAGCAGGGGACAGGGGAGTGAAAAACTGTTTTTT. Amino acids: CASRGQGSEKLFF.

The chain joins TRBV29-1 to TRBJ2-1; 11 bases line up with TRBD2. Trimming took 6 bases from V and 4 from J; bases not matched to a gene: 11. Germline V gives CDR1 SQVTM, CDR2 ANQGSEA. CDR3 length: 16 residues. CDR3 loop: CSVFPSLAGGYNEQFF. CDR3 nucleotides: TGCAGCGTCTTCCCCTCTCTAGCGGGGGGTTACAATGAGCAGTTCTTC.

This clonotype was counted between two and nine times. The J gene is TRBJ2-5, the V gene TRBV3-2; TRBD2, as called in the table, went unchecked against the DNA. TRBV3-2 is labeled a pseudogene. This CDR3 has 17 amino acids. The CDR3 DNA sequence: TGTGCCAGCAGCCACCGACTAGCGGGAGGGCCGGGAGAGACCCAGTACTTC. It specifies CASSHRLAGGPGETQYF.

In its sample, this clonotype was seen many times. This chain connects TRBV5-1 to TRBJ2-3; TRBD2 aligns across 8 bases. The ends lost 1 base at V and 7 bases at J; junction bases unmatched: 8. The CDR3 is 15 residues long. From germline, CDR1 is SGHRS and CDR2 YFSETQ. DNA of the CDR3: TGCGCCAGCAGCTTGTTTCAGCGGGAGTCTAATACGCAGTATTTT. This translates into CASSLFQRESNTQYF.

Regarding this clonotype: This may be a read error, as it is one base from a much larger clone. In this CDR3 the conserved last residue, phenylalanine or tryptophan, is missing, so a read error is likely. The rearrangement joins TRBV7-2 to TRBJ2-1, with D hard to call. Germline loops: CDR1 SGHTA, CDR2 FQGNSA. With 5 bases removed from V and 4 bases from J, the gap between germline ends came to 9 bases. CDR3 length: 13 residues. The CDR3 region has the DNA TGTGCCAGCAGCCAAGCTCAATACAATGAGCAGTTCCTC. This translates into CASSQAQYNEQFL.

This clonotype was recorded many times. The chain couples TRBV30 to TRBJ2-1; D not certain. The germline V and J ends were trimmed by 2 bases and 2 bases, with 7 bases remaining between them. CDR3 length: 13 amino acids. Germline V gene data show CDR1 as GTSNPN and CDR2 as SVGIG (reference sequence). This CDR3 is CAWSPSTYNEQFF. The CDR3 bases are TGTGCCTGGAGTCCCTCAACCTACAATGAGCAGTTCTTC.

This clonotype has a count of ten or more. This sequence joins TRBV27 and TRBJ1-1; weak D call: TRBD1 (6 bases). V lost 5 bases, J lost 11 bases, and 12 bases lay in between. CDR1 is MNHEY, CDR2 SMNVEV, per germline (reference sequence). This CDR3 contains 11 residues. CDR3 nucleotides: TGTGCCAGCAGTACAGGGTTAGTGGCTTTCTTT. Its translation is CASSTGLVAFF.

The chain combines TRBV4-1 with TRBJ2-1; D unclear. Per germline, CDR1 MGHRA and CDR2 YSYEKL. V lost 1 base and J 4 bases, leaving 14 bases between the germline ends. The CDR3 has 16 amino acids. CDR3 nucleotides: TGCGCCAGCAGCCAAGTTCTACTGCCACCGTACAATGAGCAGTTCTTC. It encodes CASSQVLLPPYNEQFF.

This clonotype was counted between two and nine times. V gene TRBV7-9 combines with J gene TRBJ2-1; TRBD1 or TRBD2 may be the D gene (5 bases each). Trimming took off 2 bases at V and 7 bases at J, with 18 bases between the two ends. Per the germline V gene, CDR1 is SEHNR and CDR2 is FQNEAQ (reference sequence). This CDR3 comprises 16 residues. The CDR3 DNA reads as TGTGCCAGCAGCTTAATGAGAGGGGCAGTATGGAATGAGCAGTTCTTC. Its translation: CASSLMRGAVWNEQFF.

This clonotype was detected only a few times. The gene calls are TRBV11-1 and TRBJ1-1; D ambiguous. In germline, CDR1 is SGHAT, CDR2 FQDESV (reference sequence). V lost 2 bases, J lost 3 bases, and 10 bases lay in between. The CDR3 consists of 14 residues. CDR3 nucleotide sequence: TGTGCCAGCAGCTTAAACAGAATTTACACTGAAGCTTTCTTT. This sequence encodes CASSLNRIYTEAFF.

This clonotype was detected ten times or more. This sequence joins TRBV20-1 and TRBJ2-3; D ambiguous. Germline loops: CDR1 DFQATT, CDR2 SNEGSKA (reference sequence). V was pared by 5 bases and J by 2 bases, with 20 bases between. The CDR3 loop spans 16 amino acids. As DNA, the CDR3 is TGCAGTGCTGTTCCAGGAGTGGAACACTCCACAGATACGCAGTATTTT. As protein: CSAVPGVEHSTDTQYF.

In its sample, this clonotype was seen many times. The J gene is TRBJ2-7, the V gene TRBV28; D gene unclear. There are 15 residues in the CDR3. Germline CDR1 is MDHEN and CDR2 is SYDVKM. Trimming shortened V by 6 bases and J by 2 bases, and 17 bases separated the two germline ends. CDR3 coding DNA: TGTGCCAGCAGCTCATTTGTCCGATTCACCTACGAGCAGTACTTC. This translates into CASSSFVRFTYEQYF.

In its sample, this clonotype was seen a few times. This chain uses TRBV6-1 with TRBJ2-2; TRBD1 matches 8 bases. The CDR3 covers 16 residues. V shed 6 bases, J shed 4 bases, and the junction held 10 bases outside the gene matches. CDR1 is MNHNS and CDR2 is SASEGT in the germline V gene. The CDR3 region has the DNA TGTGCCAGCAGGAGGGGACAGGTTATTAGCACCGGGGAGCTGTTTTTT. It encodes CASRRGQVISTGELFF.

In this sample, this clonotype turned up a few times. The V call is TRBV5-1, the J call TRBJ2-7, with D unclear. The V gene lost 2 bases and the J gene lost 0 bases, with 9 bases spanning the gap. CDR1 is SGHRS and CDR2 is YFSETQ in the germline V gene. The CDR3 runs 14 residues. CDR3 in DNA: TGCGCCAGCAGCTTCTCACGCGACTCCTACGAGCAGTACTTC. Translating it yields CASSFSRDSYEQYF.